This T cell receptor (beta chain) was documented in a study of OX40 agonist ivuxolimab in advanced cancers. Study information: Of mixed ages from about 20 to 80 and averaging approximately 60 years, the group was about 86% male.

Overall study results and limits: There were also nonresponders showing low normalized T-cell clonal expansion.

Remarks on this clone: Its antigen is unknown.

Sequencing used immunoSEQ multiplex PCR; TCRdb keeps in-frame clones, though not all of them. Of approximately 70,000 clones listed, about 80% are singletons. Autoimmune disease history or systemic immunosuppression led to patient exclusion. Sample: CD4+ or CD8+ T cells sorted from blood, taken in a trial of the OX40 agonist ivuxolimab. The receptor's source is an adult with an advanced solid tumor such as melanoma, head and neck, liver or kidney cancer.

This CDR3 is CASSQGMQETQYF. As DNA, the CDR3 is TGTGCCAGCAGCCAGGGAATGCAAGAGACCCAGTACTTC. This sequence joins TRBV27 and TRBJ2-5, with D possibly TRBD1 on 5 matching bases. CDR1 is MNHEY and CDR2 is SMNVEV in the germline V gene (reference sequence). V was cut by 6 bases and J by 2 bases, with 10 bases left in between. This CDR3 has 13 residues.